The T cell receptor beta chain under discussion was sequenced for a study of neurological immune-mediated disorders. Study background: Of the approximately 35 patients with multiple sclerosis, roughly 30 had relapsing-remitting MS, whereas the remaining 3 had secondary progressive MS.

The unsorted libraries were made from 2 million PBMCs kept at -80 C. In its sample, this clonotype was seen many times. The CDR3 covers 16 residues. Trimming stripped 0 bases from V and 5 bases from J, with 12 bases between. CDR1 and CDR2 (germline): SGDLS, YYNGEE. TCRdb re-derived calls from the 5' RACE reads in MiXCR, one entry per CDR3 protein. The data hold 50,000 to 60,000 distinct CDR3 sequences, with 2% to 3% observed a single time. The TCR was taken from a man aged 45-65 years with multiple sclerosis. The sequencing input was PBMCs. The chain is built from TRBV9 and TRBJ1-6; possible D gene TRBD1, 5 bases. The CDR3 coding sequence is TGTGCCAGCAGCGTAGTCCCAGGGTTGGATAATTCACCCCTCCACTTT. This codes for CASSVVPGLDNSPLHF.